A single sample is the source of the 6 T cell receptor beta chains below, sequenced in a study of T cell repertoires in cytomegalovirus infection. TCRdb analysed the reads with MiXCR anew, one entry per CDR3 protein. This table has 480,000 or so distinct CDR3 sequences, approximately 10% appearing once. Specimen: PBMCs. The receptors come from a human donor in good health (CMV status not recorded). Some clones in this sample may be carry-over from other donors' samples.

This clonotype was recorded a few times. The germline gene is not matched at one end of the junction; a read error may be the cause. V usage is TRBV5-3 and J usage is TRBJ2-2; no firm D call. TRBV5-3 is sorted into the ORF group, with uncertain function. The length of the CDR3 is 11 residues. The DNA for the CDR3 is TGTGCCAGCAGCTTAGAGAGGGAGCTGTTTTTT. The encoded protein is CASSLERELFF.

This clonotype was seen at least ten times. The V and J genes are TRBV7-3 and TRBJ2-1; D gene uncertain. V was pared by 1 base and J by 0 bases, with 4 bases between. Germline V gene sequence: CDR1 SGHTA, CDR2 FQGTGA. The length of the CDR3 is 14 residues. The CDR3 sequence is CASSLRSSYNEQFF. In DNA, the CDR3 is TGTGCCAGCAGCTTAAGGTCCTCCTACAATGAGCAGTTCTTC.

The rearrangement uses TRBV7-9 and TRBJ2-1; D gene unclear. Per the germline V gene, CDR1 is SEHNR and CDR2 is FQNEAQ (reference sequence). V was clipped by 11 bases and J by 4 bases, with 15 bases between them. There are 13 residues in the CDR3. The CDR3 DNA reads TGTGCCGAAGCAAAAGGATTGTACAATGAGCAGTTCTTC. The encoded protein is CAEAKGLYNEQFF.

This clonotype came up a few times. The chain has TRBV3-1 and TRBJ1-1, with D hard to call. Per germline, CDR1 LGHDT and CDR2 YNNKEL (reference sequence). This CDR3 has 13 residues. Trimming took off 1 base at V and 4 bases at J, with 7 bases between the two ends. The CDR3 DNA is TGTGCCAGCAGCCAAGTCCAGCGCACTGAAGCTTTCTTT. It specifies CASSQVQRTEAFF.

The chain is built from TRBV15 and TRBJ1-2; D is unresolved. The CDR3 spans 14 residues. V shed 5 bases and J shed 2 bases, with 12 bases lying between them. The germline CDR1 and CDR2 sequences are LNHNV and YYDKDF (reference sequence). The CDR3 loop is CATSAGGSNYGYTF. The CDR3 DNA sequence: TGTGCCACCAGCGCCGGAGGGTCAAACTATGGCTACACCTTC. The variable domain in full, with the rest retrieved from reference TRBV15 and TRBJ1-2, is DAMVIQNPRYQVTQFGKPVTLSCSQTLNHNVMYWYQQKSSQAPKLLFHYYDKDFNNEADTPDNFQSRRPNTSFCFLDIRSPGLGDTAMYLCATSAGGSNYGYTFGSGTRLTVV.

This clonotype came up many times. V and J are TRBV7-9 and TRBJ1-4; the D is unclear. Germline V gene lookup returns CDR1 SEHNR and CDR2 FQNEAQ (reference sequence). V was pared by 3 bases and J by 0 bases, with 17 bases between. The CDR3 has 18 residues. The CDR3 protein is CASSFRASDPATNEKLFF. CDR3 DNA sequence: TGTGCCAGCAGCTTTAGGGCATCAGATCCTGCAACTAATGAAAAACTGTTTTTT.